In this sample, the clone carrying this TCR beta chain turned up a few times. Its specificity is not known. The sample originates from a study of T cell repertoires in cytomegalovirus infection. TCRdb ran MiXCR on the reads and lists one entry per CDR3 protein. The sample lists 700,000 to 900,000 distinct CDR3 sequences; 25% to 30% were seen once. CDR1 and CDR2 (germline): SGHVS, FNYEAQ. CDR3 length equals 14 residues. The V end was cut by 5 bases, the J end by 7 bases, with 15 bases between. This sequence was found in a human donor in good health (CMV status not recorded). Some clones in this sample may be carry-over from other donors' samples. This material consisted of cultured CD8+ T cells from PBMCs, taken from culture after CMV antigen stimulation. V is TRBV7-6 and J is TRBJ1-3; unclear D gene. The CDR3 nucleotides read TGTGCCAGCAGCCCGGGATCTTCTTGGAACACCATATATTTT. The encoded protein is CASSPGSSWNTIYF.